The present entry profiles one T cell receptor beta chain with its context. Which antigen it targets is not known. Base qualities are not recorded, but no much larger clone differs from it by a single base. Other DNA variants within this sample encode the same CDR3. The CDR3 measures 15 amino acids from cysteine to phenylalanine. The DNA shown is the 45-base CDR3, in frame from base 1. The trim is 2 bases for V and 0 bases for J, with a gap of 8 bases between the germline ends. The germline V gene yields MNHEY for CDR1 and SVGAGI for CDR2. The entry originates in a study of Ad26.COV2.S vaccination and SARS-CoV-2 variants (dated by TCRdb to the early 2020s). Describing the broader study: The specificity and breadth of SARS-CoV-2-reactive T cell receptors after Ad26.COV2.S vaccination were assessed by TCRbeta repertoire sequencing. The TCR-sequenced set comprised approximately 32 samples: around 20 Ad26.COV2.S vaccine recipients, 5 placebo recipients and 8 SARS-CoV-2 convalescent individuals.

The paper as a whole reports these results and caveats: Non-spike TCR breadth was comparable between vaccine and placebo recipients, consistent with the vaccine containing only spike. According to the authors, total T cell responses may have been underestimated by the TCR breadth and depth analyses. After vaccination, substantial breadth of spike-specific CD8+ and CD4+ T cell responses was reported. Spike-specific TCR breadth was higher in Ad26.COV2.S recipients than in placebo recipients (P = 0.0014).

TCRbeta CDR3 regions were sequenced with the immunoSEQ Assay. After extraction, genomic DNA underwent amplification by bias-controlled multiplex PCR, followed by high-throughput sequencing. On the study's bioinformatics: To quantify the absolute abundance of each unique TCRbeta CDR3 region, sequences were collapsed and filtered. Usable DNA was measured by amplifying reference genes present in all nucleated cells, and TCRbeta template counts were normalized to that usable DNA to estimate T cell fraction. Repertoire TCRs were annotated as SARS-CoV-2-specific by exact matching of V gene, CDR3 amino acid sequence and J gene to a known reactive TCR set. The reference SARS-CoV-2 TCR set came from MIRA and was filtered for enrichment in COVID-19-positive ImmuneCODE repertoires, removing public or cross-reactive TCRs. Based on the MIRA antigens, annotated TCRs were further analysed at the level of specific ORF or position within ORF. Breadth was defined as annotated unique rearrangements over total unique productive rearrangements; depth was the summed frequency of those rearrangements. Two-sided Wilcoxon rank-sum tests were applied when comparing TCR breadth between groups. Drawn from immuneACCESS, this table holds only the in-frame rearrangements with V and J called that TCRdb kept. Clones are partly lost; checked studies trace under half to an unresolved V gene and leave the rest unexplained. That table furnishes V, J and clone size, whereas the DNA furnished D and trimming. This sample has about 350,000 clones in its table, and 92% of those were observed once. About 3.8% of the sample belongs to the ten largest clones.

The time point label, read with the paper, signifies: individuals recovered from natural SARS-CoV-2 infection. The source material was peripheral blood, sampled after recovery from COVID-19. The source is a human donor who had recovered from COVID-19. The V and J genes are TRBV6-5 and TRBJ1-3; too little of a D gene remains to name it. The nucleotides read TGTGCCAGCAGTTACGGAGGGAGCTCTGGAAACACCATATATTTT. This sequence encodes CASSYGGSSGNTIYF.